The 2 T cell receptor beta chains reported below all come from one sample, sequenced in a study of T cells in Graves' hyperthyroidism and ophthalmopathy. The CDR3 regions of TCR beta were amplified from RNA transcripts. An initial round of RT-PCR targeting the TCR CDR3 relied on the HTBI primer set. MiXCR, applied by TCRdb to the multiplex PCR reads, yields one record per CDR3 protein. The sample records around 600,000 distinct CDR3 sequences, 13% to 15% being singletons. Sequenced input: blood. The receptor set was obtained from a woman aged 18-30 years with Graves' ophthalmopathy.

A note on this clonotype: The junction departs from germline at one end; a sequencing error may be responsible. V gene TRBV7-2 combines with J gene TRBJ2-3, with D possibly being TRBD2 (6 bases). This CDR3 contains 15 residues. Germline lookup yields CDR1 SGHTA and CDR2 FQGNSA. In DNA, the CDR3 is TGTGCCAGCAGCTTACGAGCGGGTTTCACAGGTACGCAGTATTTT. It codes for CASSLRAGFTGTQYF.

This clonotype appeared many times. The chain uses TRBV2 and TRBJ1-2, with a possible D match to TRBD1 (5 bases). The germline V and J ends were trimmed by 6 bases and 1 base, with 9 bases remaining between them. Germline V gene sequence: CDR1 SNHLY, CDR2 FYNNEI. The CDR3 totals 13 residues. CDR3 sequence: CASSRDSNYGYTF. CDR3 DNA sequence: TGTGCCAGCAGCCGTGACAGTAACTATGGCTACACCTTC. Complete variable domain (other parts from reference TRBV2 and TRBJ1-2): EPEVTQTPSHQVTQMGQEVILRCVPISNHLYFYWYRQILGQKVEFLVSFYNNEISEKSEIFDDQFSVERPDGSNFTLKIRSTKLEDSAMYFCASSRDSNYGYTFGSGTRLTVV.